A single TCR beta chain is shown here with its context. The junction departs from the called germline gene at one end, perhaps through a read error. This entry comes from a study of T-cell reconstitution after alpha-beta-depleted transplantation in children. CDR1 SGHAT and CDR2 FQNNGV come from the germline V gene. The CDR3 runs to 14 residues. Unique molecular identifiers were incorporated when the TCRbeta library was constructed. TCRdb called the PCR reads again in MiXCR, with one record for every CDR3 protein. The repertoire consists of just under 550,000 distinct CDR3 sequences, with approximately 20% occurring once and the leading ten covering approximately 3%.

The sequences come from PBMCs from the stem cell graft donor, collected from the stem cell graft. The rearrangement joins TRBV11-2 to TRBJ1-5; a possible D gene is TRBD1 (6 bases). This sequence originates from a human donor who donated a stem cell graft to a child with acute lymphoblastic leukemia. CDR3 bases: TGTGCCAGCAGCTTGGGGGCAGGGAATCTGCCCCAGCATTTT. It specifies CASSLGAGNLPQHF.